This is a list of T cell receptor beta chains from one sample in a study of Graves' ophthalmopathy and Graves' hyperthyroidism. TCRdb redid the calling of the multiplex PCR reads with MiXCR, one entry per CDR3 protein. This table holds around 1.1 million distinct CDR3 sequences, 35% to 40% found once. Sample: peripheral blood or thyroid tissue (not recorded which). The origin of the receptors is an adult man with Graves' hyperthyroidism. Each CDR3 is given with its conserved first and last residue. D genes are given only for firm matches. For some rows the clone size is stated as once, few or many, or as a class when expanded; others skip it.

V,D,J,size,DNA,CDR3
TRBV7-2,NA,TRBJ1-1,many,TGTGCCAGCAGCTACCGGGACCCGGGTATTATGGCTTTCTTT,CASSYRDPGIMAFF
TRBV7-6,NA,TRBJ2-2,few,TGTGCCAGCAGTTACTCGTCCCCGGGCGGCGGGGAGCTGTTTTTT,CASSYSSPGGGELFF
TRBV7-3,TRBD1,TRBJ1-6,NA,TGTGCCAGCAGCCCAGGACAGGGGGAATCACCCCTCCACTTT,CASSPGQGESPLHF
TRBV15,NA,TRBJ1-1,once,TGTGCCACCCAAGGGGACCCCCCCCCGAACACTGAAGCTTTCTTT,CATQGDPPPNTEAFF
TRBV7-9,TRBD2,TRBJ2-7,few,TGTGCCAGCAGCACTAGCGGGAACCCCTACGAGCAGTACTTC,CASSTSGNPYEQYF
TRBV29-1,NA,TRBJ1-2,many,TGCAGCGCCAACACTAACAGGGACGGCTACACCTTC,CSANTNRDGYTF
TRBV7-2,TRBD2,TRBJ2-5,NA,TGTGCCAGCAGCGCTCAAGCGTCCAGCGGGAGCGAGACCCAGTACTTC,CASSAQASSGSETQYF
TRBV14,NA,TRBJ2-5,many,TGTGCCAGCAGCCAAGTGGGCGCCGGGACAAAAGAGACCCAGTACTTC,CASSQVGAGTKETQYF
TRBV19,NA,TRBJ1-5,many,TGTGCCAGTAGTGAAAATCTTAGCAATCAGCCCCAGCATTTT,CASSENLSNQPQHF
TRBV12-3/TRBV12-4,TRBD1,TRBJ1-5,few,TGTGCCAGCAGTCGGGGACAGGGGGCCTTCAATCAGCCCCAGCATTTT,CASSRGQGAFNQPQHF
TRBV7-2,NA,TRBJ1-6,many,TGTGCCAGCAGACGGAGGGGAGATTCACCCCTCCACTTT,CASRRRGDSPLHF
TRBV29-1,NA,TRBJ1-5,NA,TGCAGCGTAGGCCAGCATCAGCCCCAGCATTTT,CSVGQHQPQHF
TRBV7-9,TRBD2,TRBJ2-1,few,TGTGCCAGCAGCGTAACTAGCGGGCGGGGAAATGAGCAGTTCTTC,CASSVTSGRGNEQFF
TRBV4-2,NA,TRBJ1-1,many,TGTGCCAGCAGCCAAGATGCCAAGAACACTGAAGCTTTCTTT,CASSQDAKNTEAFF
TRBV11-2,NA,TRBJ2-5,many,TGTGCCAGCAGCCCAGAGTACCAAGAGACCCAGTACTTC,CASSPEYQETQYF
TRBV20-1,TRBD1,TRBJ2-7,many,TGCAGTGCGAACGGACAGGCCCACGAGCAGTACTTC,CSANGQAHEQYF
TRBV5-1,TRBD2,TRBJ2-2,few,TGCGCCAGCAGCTTGCCCCCACTCGGCGGGAGCCCAGCGAACACCGGGGAGCTGTTTTTT,CASSLPPLGGSPANTGELFF
TRBV10-3,TRBD1,TRBJ1-2,few,TGTGCCATCACCGGACAGGGGTCCCATGGCTACACCTTC,CAITGQGSHGYTF
TRBV28,NA,TRBJ2-7,NA,TGTGCCAGCAGTTTACCTCCAGGGCTCGAGCAGTACTTC,CASSLPPGLEQYF
TRBV15,TRBD2,TRBJ2-5,few,TGTGCCACCGGAGACCTGAGCGGGAGGGCAGGGGAGACCCAGTACTTC,CATGDLSGRAGETQYF
TRBV15,NA,TRBJ1-1,many,TGTGCCACCAGCAGAGACCAAGGTGGTGAAGCTTTCTTT,CATSRDQGGEAFF
TRBV19,NA,TRBJ2-7,many,TGTGCCAGTAGTATCGGGATAGCCGCATCCTACGAGCAGTACTTC,CASSIGIAASYEQYF
TRBV6-5,TRBD2,TRBJ2-7,few,TGTGCCAGCAGGATTAGCGGGAGTGTCTCCTTCGAGCAGTACTTC,CASRISGSVSFEQYF
TRBV7-2,TRBD1,TRBJ2-5,NA,TGTGCCAGCAGCTTCCTCGGGACAGGGGGCGAGGAGACCCAGTACTTC,CASSFLGTGGEETQYF
TRBV4-1,NA,TRBJ1-4,many,TGCGCCAGCAGCCCACTCACCGCCAGGGATGGTGAAAAACTGTTTTTT,CASSPLTARDGEKLFF
TRBV12-3/TRBV12-4,TRBD1,TRBJ1-5,few,TGTGCCGGCAGTGGGACAGACAATCAGCCCCAGCATTTT,CAGSGTDNQPQHF
TRBV9,NA,TRBJ2-2,many,TGTGCCAGCAGCATGGGAATCCGGGCCACCACCGGGGAGCTGTTTTTT,CASSMGIRATTGELFF
TRBV4-1,NA,TRBJ2-5,many,TGCGCCAGCAGCCAAGGAGGCAGGGAAGAGACCCAGTACTTC,CASSQGGREETQYF
TRBV3-1,TRBD1,TRBJ2-5,NA,TGTGCCAGCAGCCAATACAGGGGGATCGAGACCCAGTACTTC,CASSQYRGIETQYF